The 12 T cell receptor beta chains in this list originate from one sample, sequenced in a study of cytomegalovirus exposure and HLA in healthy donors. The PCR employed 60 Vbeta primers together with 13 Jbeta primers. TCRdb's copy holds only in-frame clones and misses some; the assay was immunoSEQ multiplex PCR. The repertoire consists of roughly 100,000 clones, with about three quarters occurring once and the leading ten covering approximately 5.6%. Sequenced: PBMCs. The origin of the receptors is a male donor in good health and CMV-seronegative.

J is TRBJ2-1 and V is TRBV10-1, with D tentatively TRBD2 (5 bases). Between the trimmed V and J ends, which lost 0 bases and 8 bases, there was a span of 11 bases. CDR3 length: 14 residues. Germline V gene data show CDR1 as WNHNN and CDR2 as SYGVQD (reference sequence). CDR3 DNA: TGCGCCAGCAGTGAGTCGGGAGAGGCGTATGAGCAGTTCTTC. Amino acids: CASSESGEAYEQFF.

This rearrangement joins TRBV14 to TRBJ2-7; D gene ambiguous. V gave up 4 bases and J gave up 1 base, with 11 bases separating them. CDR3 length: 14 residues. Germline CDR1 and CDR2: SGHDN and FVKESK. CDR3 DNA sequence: TGTGCCAGCAGCCCGGTAGAGCCTTCCTACGAGCAGTACTTC. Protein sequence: CASSPVEPSYEQYF. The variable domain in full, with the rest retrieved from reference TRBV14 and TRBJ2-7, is EAGVTQFPSHSVIEKGQTVTLRCDPISGHDNLYWYRRVMGKEIKFLLHFVKESKQDESGMPNNRFLAERTGGTYSTLKVQPAELEDSGVYFCASSPVEPSYEQYFGPGTRLTVT.

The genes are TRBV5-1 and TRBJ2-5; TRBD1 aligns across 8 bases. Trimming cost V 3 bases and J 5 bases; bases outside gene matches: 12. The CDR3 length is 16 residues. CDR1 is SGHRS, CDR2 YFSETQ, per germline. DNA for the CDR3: TGCGCCAGCAGCTACTCCGTGACAGGGGTCGGGGAGACCCAGTACTTC. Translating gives CASSYSVTGVGETQYF.

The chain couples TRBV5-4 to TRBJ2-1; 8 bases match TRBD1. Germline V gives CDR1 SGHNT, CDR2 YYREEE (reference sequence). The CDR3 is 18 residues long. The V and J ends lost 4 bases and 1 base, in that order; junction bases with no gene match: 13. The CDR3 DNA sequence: TGTGCCAGCAGCCTCCTAACACGGACAGGGCTATCCTACAATGAGCAGTTCTTC. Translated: CASSLLTRTGLSYNEQFF.

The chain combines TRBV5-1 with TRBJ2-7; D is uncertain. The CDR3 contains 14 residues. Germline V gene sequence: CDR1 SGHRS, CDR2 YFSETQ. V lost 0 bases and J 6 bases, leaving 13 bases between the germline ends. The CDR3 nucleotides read TGCGCCAGCAGCTTGGGTGACTTAGCCTCCGAGCAGTACTTC. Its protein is CASSLGDLASEQYF. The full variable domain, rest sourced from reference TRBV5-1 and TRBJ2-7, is KAGVTQTPRYLIKTRGQQVTLSCSPISGHRSVSWYQQTPGQGLQFLFEYFSETQRNKGNFPGRFSGRQFSNSRSEMNVSTLELGDSALYLCASSLGDLASEQYFGPGTRLTVT.

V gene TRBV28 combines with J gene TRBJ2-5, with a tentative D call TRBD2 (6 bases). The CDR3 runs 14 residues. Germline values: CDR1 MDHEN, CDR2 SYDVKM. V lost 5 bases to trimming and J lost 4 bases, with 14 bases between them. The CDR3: CASSPIQGGETQYF. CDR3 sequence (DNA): TGTGCCAGCAGTCCCATCCAGGGAGGAGAGACCCAGTACTTC.

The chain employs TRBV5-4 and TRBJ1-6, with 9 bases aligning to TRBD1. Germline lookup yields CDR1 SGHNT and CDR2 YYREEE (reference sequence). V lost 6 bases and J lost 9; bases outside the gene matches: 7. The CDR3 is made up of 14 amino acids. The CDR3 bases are TGTGCCAGCACTCAGGACAGGGGTGGTTCACCCCTCCACTTT. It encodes CASTQDRGGSPLHF.

CDR3 protein: CASSQSVERDYGNEQYF. The CDR3 DNA follows: TGTGCCAGCAGCCAATCGGTCGAGCGGGACTACGGGAACGAGCAGTACTTC. The gene calls are TRBV16 and TRBJ2-7; 7 bases are a match to TRBD2. CDR3 length: 17 residues. Germline CDR1 and CDR2: KGHSY and FQNENV. The J segment lost 5 bases and the V segment lost 0 bases, leaving 13 bases of the junction unmatched.

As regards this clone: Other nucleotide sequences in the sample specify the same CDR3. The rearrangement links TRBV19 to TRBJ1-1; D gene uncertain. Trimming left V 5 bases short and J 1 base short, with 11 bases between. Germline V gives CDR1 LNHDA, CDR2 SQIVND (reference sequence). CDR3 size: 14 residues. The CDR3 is CASSPREANTEAFF. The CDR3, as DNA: TGTGCCAGTAGTCCCCGGGAGGCGAACACTGAAGCTTTCTTT.

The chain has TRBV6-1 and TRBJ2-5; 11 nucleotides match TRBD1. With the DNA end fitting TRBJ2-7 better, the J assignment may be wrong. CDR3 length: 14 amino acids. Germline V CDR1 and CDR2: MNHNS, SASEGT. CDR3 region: CASAGQGELSEQYF. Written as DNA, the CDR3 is TGTGCCAGTGCGGGACAGGGGGAATTGAGCGAGCAGTACTTC.

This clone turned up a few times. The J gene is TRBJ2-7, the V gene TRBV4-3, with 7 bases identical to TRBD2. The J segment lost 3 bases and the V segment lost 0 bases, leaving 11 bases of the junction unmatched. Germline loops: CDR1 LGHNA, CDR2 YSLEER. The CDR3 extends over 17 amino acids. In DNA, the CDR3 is TGCGCCAGCAGCCAAGATCACCCGGCGGGAGAAGGCTACGAGCAGTACTTC. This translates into CASSQDHPAGEGYEQYF.

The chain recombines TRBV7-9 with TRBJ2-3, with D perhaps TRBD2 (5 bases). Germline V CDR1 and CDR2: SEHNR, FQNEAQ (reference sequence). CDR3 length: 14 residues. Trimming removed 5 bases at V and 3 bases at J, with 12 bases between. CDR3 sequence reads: CASSKETRTDTQYF. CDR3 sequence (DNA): TGTGCCAGCAGCAAGGAAACTAGGACAGATACGCAGTATTTT.